This T cell receptor beta chain originates from a study of vaccination and CD4 T cells after COVID-19. A note on this clonotype: Its antigen is as yet unknown.

Germline V gives CDR1 MNHEY, CDR2 SMNVEV (reference sequence). The CDR3 consists of 16 residues. Trimming removed 10 bases at V and 0 bases at J, with 18 bases between. Cultured CD4+ T cells had their DNA profiled by the Oncomine TCR Beta short-read assay. Using its own MiXCR run on the PCR reads, TCRdb lists one record per CDR3 protein. The sample holds approximately 13,000 distinct CDR3 sequences, about 28% seen once. Indicated treatment: approximately 10-day PBMC culture with coronavirus spike peptide pools or control peptides (ViraFEST assay). The sequenced sample consisted of cultured CD4+ T cells from blood. This sequence originates from a human donor with COVID-19. V gene TRBV27 combines with J gene TRBJ1-4, with TRBD1 as a possible D gene (5 bases). This CDR3 is CATQGRGGSTNEKLFF. The CDR3 bases are TGTGCCACCCAGGGAAGGGGCGGATCAACTAATGAAAAACTGTTTTTT.